The 21 T cell receptor beta chains below were found in one sample sequenced in a study of shared clonotypes between healthy human individuals. The table came from immunoSEQ multiplex PCR; TCRdb's copy has only in-frame clones and leaves some out. Of approximately 590,000 clones in the sample, over 95% were seen once. Only CD45RO-negative cells positively selected for CCR7 counted as naive CD8 cells, so terminally differentiated effector memory CD45RA+ cells were excluded. The sample consisted of naive CD8+ T cells sorted from blood. The source is a woman in her twenties or thirties in good health.

This sequence joins TRBV14 and TRBJ2-1, with TRBD2 as a possible D gene (5 bases). Germline V gene lookup returns CDR1 SGHDN and CDR2 FVKESK. With 1 base removed from V and 5 bases from J, the gap between germline ends came to 18 bases. The CDR3 has 17 amino acids. The CDR3: CASSQVIIGLPDNEQFF. CDR3 sequence (DNA): TGTGCCAGCAGCCAAGTTATAATCGGACTGCCCGACAATGAGCAGTTCTTC.

The chain carries TRBV11-2 and TRBJ1-2; no definite D call. CDR3 length: 15 amino acids. V lost 2 bases to trimming and J lost 4 bases, with 14 bases between them. Per the germline V gene, CDR1 is SGHAT and CDR2 is FQNNGV. In nucleotides, the CDR3 is TGTGCCAGCAGCTTAAGGGTGAAGGATATCTATGGCTACACCTTC. Protein product: CASSLRVKDIYGYTF.

The chain uses TRBV7-9 and TRBJ2-5; 7 bases align to TRBD2. Per germline, CDR1 SEHNR and CDR2 FQNEAQ (reference sequence). This CDR3 comprises 14 residues. J lost 5 bases, V lost 2 bases, and 5 bases had no gene match. CDR3 residues: CASSLNPGGETQYF. The CDR3 DNA reads TGTGCCAGCAGCTTAAACCCCGGGGGGGAGACCCAGTACTTC.

This clone appeared once. The J gene is TRBJ2-5, the V gene TRBV19; 9 bases match TRBD2. The V gene end was trimmed by 9 bases and the J gene end by 4 bases; junction bases not matched to a gene: 6. There are 13 residues in the CDR3. Germline CDR1 reads LNHDA; CDR2 reads SQIVND (reference sequence). CDR3 coding DNA: TGTGCCAGCAGAGGGACTAGCTCAGAGACCCAGTACTTC. Residues: CASRGTSSETQYF.

The chain employs TRBV6-5 and TRBJ2-7, with D tentatively TRBD1 (6 bases). V was trimmed by 5 bases and J by 2 bases, leaving 13 bases between them. The length of the CDR3 is 14 residues. Germline V CDR1 and CDR2: MNHEY, SVGAGI. The CDR3 region has the DNA TGTGCCAGCAGTAAAGGACAGAAACCCTACGAGCAGTACTTC. Protein sequence: CASSKGQKPYEQYF.

The V call is TRBV6-1, the J call TRBJ1-1, with TRBD1 as a possible D gene (5 bases). V gave up 2 bases and J gave up 8 bases, with 9 bases separating them. The CDR3 is 12 residues long. Germline V gene data show CDR1 as MNHNS and CDR2 as SASEGT. The CDR3 spells CASSEIEGEAFF. CDR3 nucleotide sequence: TGTGCCAGCAGTGAAATAGAGGGGGAAGCTTTCTTT.

V and J are TRBV28 and TRBJ1-2, with D perhaps matching TRBD1 (6 bases). CDR3 length: 13 amino acids. From germline, CDR1 is MDHEN and CDR2 SYDVKM. V was cut by 5 bases and J by 8 bases, with 15 bases left in between. The CDR3: CASSPFRTVGYTF. The CDR3 nucleotides read TGTGCCAGCAGTCCCTTCCGGACAGTGGGCTACACCTTC.

The chain uses TRBV6-6 and TRBJ2-2; the match to TRBD2 covers 7 bases. Trimming removed 5 bases from V and 0 bases from J; junction bases left unmatched: 6. CDR3 length: 16 residues. The V gene's germline CDR1 is MNHNY and CDR2 SVGAGI (reference sequence). The CDR3 here is CASSRARGANTGELFF. In nucleotides, the CDR3 is TGTGCCAGCAGTAGGGCCCGGGGGGCGAACACCGGGGAGCTGTTTTTT.

The rearrangement joins TRBV10-2 to TRBJ2-7; no definite D call. In germline, CDR1 is WSHSY, CDR2 SAAADI. Deletions cut 2 bases from V and 6 bases from J, with 5 bases between. CDR3 length: 11 amino acids. The CDR3 loop reads CASSETLEQYF. The DNA of the CDR3 is TGCGCCAGCAGTGAGACCCTCGAGCAGTACTTC.

V gene TRBV7-2 combines with J gene TRBJ2-1, with 12 bases lining up with TRBD2. Germline CDR1 and CDR2: SGHTA and FQGNSA. The trim removed 7 bases at V and 5 bases at J, leaving 6 bases unmatched. The length of the CDR3 is 15 residues. CDR3 in DNA: TGTGCCAGCACCCTAGCGGGAGGGTCCCACAATGAGCAGTTCTTC. Its translation: CASTLAGGSHNEQFF.

The chain recombines TRBV7-9 with TRBJ2-1, with TRBD2 matching over 10 bases. The CDR3 loop spans 15 amino acids. Looked up from germline, CDR1 is SEHNR and CDR2 is FQNEAQ (reference sequence). V was pared by 5 bases and J by 4 bases, with 5 bases of the junction left unmatched. CDR3 protein: CASSPGTSEYNEQFF. For the CDR3, the DNA is TGTGCCAGCAGCCCCGGGACTAGCGAGTACAATGAGCAGTTCTTC.

The rearrangement uses TRBV2 and TRBJ1-2, with D perhaps TRBD1 (5 bases). CDR1 is SNHLY and CDR2 is FYNNEI in the germline V gene. The V end was cut by 8 bases, the J end by 7 bases, with 14 bases between. This CDR3 spans 12 amino acids. The CDR3 DNA is TGTGCCAGCTACCCCCGGGGGTCTGGCTACACCTTC. Amino acid sequence: CASYPRGSGYTF.

This clone was recorded once. This chain uses TRBV5-1 with TRBJ2-3; no reliable D call. Per germline, CDR1 SGHRS and CDR2 YFSETQ. Trimming took 4 bases from V and 4 from J, leaving 10 bases between them. CDR3 size: 13 residues. CDR3 sequence reads: CASSKHESDTQYF. CDR3 sequence (DNA): TGCGCCAGCAGCAAACATGAGTCAGATACGCAGTATTTT.

This clone was seen once. V usage is TRBV28 and J usage is TRBJ1-6; 7 positions agree with TRBD1. Germline values: CDR1 MDHEN, CDR2 SYDVKM. Losses at the gene ends were 3 bases for V and 15 bases for J; bases not matched to a gene: 2. The CDR3 sequence is 11 residues long. DNA for the CDR3: TGTGCCAGCAGTTTTGACAGGGTCCTCCACTTT. Amino acids: CASSFDRVLHF.

The V gene is TRBV10-1, the J gene TRBJ2-3; D remains unclear. The length of the CDR3 is 11 residues. Between the trimmed V and J ends, which lost 3 bases and 8 bases, there was a span of 6 bases. Germline V gives CDR1 WNHNN, CDR2 SYGVQD (reference sequence). The CDR3 coding sequence is TGCGCCAGCAGTGACCGTAGTACGCAGTATTTT. Protein sequence: CASSDRSTQYF.

V usage is TRBV7-9 and J usage is TRBJ2-4; no definite D call. Trimming stripped 1 base from V and 4 bases from J, with 8 bases between. Germline loops: CDR1 SEHNR, CDR2 FQNEAQ (reference sequence). The CDR3 runs to 14 residues. The DNA for the CDR3 is TGTGCCAGCAGCTTAGGAGCCACTAAAAACATTCAGTACTTC. Amino acids: CASSLGATKNIQYF.

The rearrangement joins TRBV13 to TRBJ2-1; 7 bases map to TRBD2. The CDR3 extends over 16 amino acids. Trimming removed 4 bases from V and 4 bases from J; junction bases left unmatched: 10. Germline CDR1 is PRHDT and CDR2 is FYEKMQ (reference sequence). The CDR3 loop is CASSSAALAAYNEQFF. CDR3 nucleotide sequence: TGTGCCAGCAGCTCCGCCGCTCTAGCGGCTTACAATGAGCAGTTCTTC.

V gene TRBV28 combines with J gene TRBJ2-2, with D perhaps TRBD2 (5 bases). CDR3 length equals 15 residues. V shed 2 bases and J shed 4 bases, with 11 bases lying between them. Germline-derived CDR1 and CDR2 are MDHEN and SYDVKM. CDR3 sequence: CASSLRGKGTGELFF. In DNA, the CDR3 is TGTGCCAGCAGTTTACGGGGAAAGGGCACCGGGGAGCTGTTTTTT. Using reference TRBV28 and TRBJ2-2 for the parts outside the CDR3, the full variable domain is DVKVTQSSRYLVKRTGEKVFLECVQDMDHENMFWYRQDPGLGLRLIYFSYDVKMKEKGDIPEGYSVSREKKERFSLILESASTNQTSMYLCASSLRGKGTGELFFGEGSRLTVL.

Notes on this clone: Additional DNA sequences in this sample encode the identical CDR3. The chain employs TRBV5-4 and TRBJ2-7; D is ambiguous. V was shortened by 0 bases and J by 3 bases, with 7 bases between the two germline ends. In germline, CDR1 is SGHNT, CDR2 YYREEE (reference sequence). This CDR3 has 13 residues. The CDR3 region has the DNA TGTGCCAGCAGCTTGGGCGGCAACTACGAGCAGTACTTC. It is translated as CASSLGGNYEQYF.

About this clone itself: The sample contains more than one DNA sequence encoding this CDR3. The CDR3 DNA reads TGTGCCAGCAGCTTGGCAGGCTCTGGAAACACCATATATTTT. Translating gives CASSLAGSGNTIYF. This chain connects TRBV5-4 to TRBJ1-3, with unresolved D. Trimming cost V 0 bases and J 0 bases, with 4 bases left between them. The CDR3 totals 14 residues. The germline V gene encodes CDR1 SGHNT and CDR2 YYREEE (reference sequence). Full variable domain (remainder filled in from reference TRBV5-4 and TRBJ1-3): ETGVTQSPTHLIKTRGQQVTLRCSSQSGHNTVSWYQQALGQGPQFIFQYYREEENGRGNFPPRFSGLQFPNYSSELNVNALELDDSALYLCASSLAGSGNTIYFGEGSWLTVV.

With respect to this clone: Different DNA sequences within this sample yield the same CDR3. The chain employs TRBV27 and TRBJ1-5; a possible D gene is TRBD1 (6 bases). The germline CDR1 and CDR2 sequences are MNHEY and SMNVEV (reference sequence). Trimming removed 2 bases from V and 6 bases from J, with 8 bases in between. The CDR3 is 13 residues long. Here the CDR3 DNA reads TGTGCCAGCAGTTTAGGGGGGCGTCAGCCCCAGCATTTT. Protein product: CASSLGGRQPQHF.